These T cell receptor beta chains were read from a single sample in a study of Ad26.COV2.S vaccination and SARS-CoV-2 variants. The data were produced by immunoSEQ multiplex PCR, yet TCRdb's version contains in-frame clones alone and is incomplete. The table includes roughly 350,000 clones, 80% to 90% detected once. Specimen: peripheral blood, collected in a trial of Ad26.COV2.S vaccine versus placebo. The receptors stem from a person between 18 and 65 years old who received the Ad26.COV2.S COVID-19 vaccine or a placebo. Both conserved end residues are part of each CDR3. Fields, in order: V gene, clone size, J gene, D gene, CDR3 protein, CDR3 DNA. D genes are given only for firm matches. Expanded clones get a size class; other rows say once, few or many, or leave the size out.

TRBV6-5	NA	TRBJ1-2	NA	CASSSNVFPYGYTF	TGTGCCAGCAGTTCCAACGTTTTTCCCTATGGCTACACCTTC
TRBV19	NA	TRBJ1-3	NA	CASSPLVRTGNTIYF	TGTGCCAGTAGTCCCCTTGTCAGGACTGGAAACACCATATATTTT
TRBV28	NA	TRBJ1-1	NA	CASSLWGQEDTEAFF	TGTGCCAGCAGTTTATGGGGACAAGAAGACACTGAAGCTTTCTTT
TRBV3-1/TRBV3-2	NA	TRBJ2-6	NA	CASSQFSGANVLTF	TGTGCCAGCAGCCAATTTTCTGGGGCCAACGTCCTGACTTTC
TRBV6-5	NA	TRBJ1-6	NA	CASSSRQPTALHF	TGTGCCAGCAGTTCAAGACAGCCGACGGCCCTCCACTTT
TRBV10-2	NA	TRBJ1-6	NA	CASSETSTGRSPLHF	TGCGCCAGCAGTGAAACCAGTACCGGGCGTTCACCCCTCCACTTT
TRBV4-3	NA	TRBJ2-1	NA	CASSQDLDPFSYNEQFF	TGCGCCAGCAGCCAAGATCTTGACCCATTCTCCTACAATGAGCAGTTCTTC
TRBV6-2/TRBV6-3	NA	TRBJ2-1	TRBD2	CASSYGLFSGGENEQFF	TGTGCCAGCAGTTACGGCCTTTTTAGCGGGGGCGAGAATGAGCAGTTCTTC
TRBV18	NA	TRBJ1-3	NA	CASSPERVGNTIYF	TGTGCCAGCTCACCCGAGAGGGTTGGAAACACCATATATTTT
TRBV7-2	once	TRBJ1-4	NA	CASSLSASPGEKLFF	TGTGCCAGCAGCTTATCCGCCAGTCCGGGTGAAAAACTGTTTTTT
TRBV3-1/TRBV3-2	NA	TRBJ2-4	NA	CASSQTGVAKNIQYF	TGTGCCAGCAGCCAAACGGGGGTGGCCAAAAACATTCAGTACTTC
TRBV29-1	NA	TRBJ2-2	TRBD1	CSVQGQGNTGELFF	TGCAGCGTCCAAGGACAGGGAAACACCGGGGAGCTGTTTTTT
TRBV19	NA	TRBJ1-2	NA	CASSIRTLDGYTF	TGTGCCAGTAGTATCAGGACCTTAGATGGCTACACCTTC
TRBV10-3	NA	TRBJ2-3	TRBD2	CAIATSGPSTDTQYF	TGTGCCATCGCGACTAGCGGGCCGAGCACAGATACGCAGTATTTT
TRBV6-5	NA	TRBJ1-2	NA	CASRGAGYGYTF	TGTGCCAGCAGGGGGGCTGGCTATGGCTACACCTTC
TRBV30	NA	TRBJ1-5	NA	CAWSATVRPYSNQPQHF	TGTGCCTGGAGTGCAACAGTGCGACCCTATAGCAATCAGCCCCAGCATTTT
TRBV5-1	NA	TRBJ2-1	TRBD2	CASSSGQSSGGYNEQFF	TGCGCCAGCAGCTCAGGACAGTCTAGCGGGGGTTACAATGAGCAGTTCTTC
TRBV30	NA	TRBJ1-5	TRBD1	CAWSFRQGNQPQHF	TGTGCCTGGAGTTTCCGACAGGGGAATCAGCCCCAGCATTTT
TRBV28	once	TRBJ2-3	NA	CASSLQGRTDTQYF	TGTGCCAGCAGTTTACAGGGGAGGACAGATACGCAGTATTTT
TRBV2	NA	TRBJ1-4	NA	CASSEGPRGEKLFF	TGTGCCAGCAGTGAAGGTCCCCGGGGTGAAAAACTGTTTTTT
TRBV25-1	NA	TRBJ1-1	TRBD1	CASSPGGWTEAFF	TGTGCCAGCAGCCCAGGGGGCTGGACTGAAGCTTTCTTT
TRBV25-1	NA	TRBJ2-2	NA	CASSDERVLGELFF	TGTGCCAGCAGTGATGAGAGGGTCCTAGGGGAGCTGTTTTTT
TRBV5-6	NA	TRBJ1-2	NA	CASSWTESFYGYTF	TGTGCCAGCAGCTGGACCGAGTCCTTCTATGGCTACACCTTC
TRBV15	NA	TRBJ2-7	NA	CATSPKKGPQSSYEQYF	TGTGCCACCAGCCCAAAGAAGGGACCCCAATCCTCCTACGAGCAGTACTTC
TRBV5-1	NA	TRBJ2-1	NA	CASSLDGGFSYNEQFF	TGCGCCAGCAGCTTGGACGGGGGCTTTTCCTACAATGAGCAGTTCTTC
TRBV15	once	TRBJ2-7	NA	CATSTQMAASYEQYF	TGTGCCACCAGCACCCAGATGGCGGCGTCCTACGAGCAGTACTTC
TRBV7-9	NA	TRBJ2-7	TRBD2	CASSGPGGANSYEQYF	TGTGCCAGCAGCGGTCCCGGGGGGGCAAACTCCTACGAGCAGTACTTC
TRBV19	NA	TRBJ1-2	NA	CASREQPGKSSGYTF	TGTGCCAGTAGAGAACAGCCGGGTAAATCTAGTGGCTACACCTTC
TRBV6-4	NA	TRBJ1-1	NA	CASSAFFMNTEAFF	TGTGCCAGCAGTGCATTTTTCATGAACACTGAAGCTTTCTTT
TRBV5-1	NA	TRBJ2-1	NA	CASSTEQGSYNEQFF	TGCGCCAGCAGCACCGAACAGGGCTCCTACAATGAGCAGTTCTTC
TRBV7-2	NA	TRBJ1-5	TRBD1	CASSQSSGTENQPQHF	TGTGCCAGCAGCCAGTCGTCCGGGACAGAAAACCAGCCCCAGCATTTT
TRBV7-2	NA	TRBJ2-1	TRBD2	CASRGGRGSGNEQFF	TGTGCCAGCAGGGGCGGGCGGGGGTCCGGCAATGAGCAGTTCTTC
TRBV24-1	once	TRBJ1-1	NA	CATSDLGRDTEAFF	TGTGCCACCAGTGATTTGGGGAGGGACACTGAAGCTTTCTTT
TRBV19	many	TRBJ2-3	NA	CASQMGLRSTDTQYF	TGTGCCAGTCAGATGGGGCTCCGGAGCACAGATACGCAGTATTTT
TRBV28	NA	TRBJ2-3	NA	CASNKPPGTDTQYF	TGTGCCAGCAACAAACCGCCAGGGACAGATACGCAGTATTTT
TRBV19	NA	TRBJ1-1	NA	CASSIGHLNTEAFF	TGTGCCAGTAGTATAGGACACTTGAACACTGAAGCTTTCTTT
TRBV20-1	NA	TRBJ1-4	NA	CSASKGANEKLFF	TGCAGTGCTAGTAAGGGGGCTAATGAAAAACTGTTTTTT
TRBV4-3	NA	TRBJ2-3	TRBD2	CASSQIFSGAGDTQYF	TGCGCCAGCAGCCAAATCTTTAGCGGGGCGGGGGATACGCAGTATTTT
TRBV18	once	TRBJ2-1	NA	CASSPRSARNEQFF	TGTGCCAGCTCACCACGGTCTGCGCGCAATGAGCAGTTCTTC
TRBV4-3	NA	TRBJ1-5	NA	CASSQGTVGQPQHF	TGCGCCAGCAGCCAAGGGACAGTTGGTCAGCCCCAGCATTTT
TRBV6-5	NA	TRBJ2-5	NA	CASSYSGRRQETQYF	TGTGCCAGCAGTTACTCGGGACGGAGACAAGAGACCCAGTACTTC
TRBV4-3	NA	TRBJ2-1	NA	CASSQAQGSWNNEQFF	TGCGCCAGCAGCCAAGCCCAGGGGTCCTGGAACAATGAGCAGTTCTTC
TRBV3-1/TRBV3-2	NA	TRBJ1-1	NA	CASSPEMGRVNTEAFF	TGTGCCAGCAGCCCCGAGATGGGACGGGTGAACACTGAAGCTTTCTTT